This is a list of T cell receptor beta chains from one sample in a study of metastatic and nonmetastatic thyroid tumors. MiXCR reprocessed the PCR reads for TCRdb. The profile covers around 17,000 clones, with under 35% appearing a single time and around 16% taken by the ten largest. Material for sequencing was tumor tissue. The source of these receptors is a female donor with papillary thyroid cancer or a benign thyroid nodule (not recorded which). Some clones in this sample may be carry-over from other donors' samples. Each CDR3 is given with its conserved first and last residue.

v_call cdr3_length cdr3_aa
TRBV6-2/TRBV6-3 13 CASSYAEYYEQYF
TRBV5-1 16 CASSPGLVRCGNEQFF
TRBV6-6 15 CASSYWQGAAYGYTF
TRBV20-1 15 CSGGDRSSSGNTIYF
TRBV5-4 14 CASSVGQGGTEAFF
TRBV27 13 CASSGTLRGEQYF
TRBV11-2 18 CASSPGPGTSGSVDEQFF
TRBV12-3/TRBV12-4 18 CASSSLVRAPGGFYEQFF
TRBV7-9 11 CASSVGVGAFF
TRBV6-2/TRBV6-3 13 CASSYSETKEQYF
TRBV6-1 15 CASRETSASSYEQYF
TRBV12-3/TRBV12-4 16 CASSFGGGTGANFLTF
TRBV27 15 CASSSWVGSYNEQFF
TRBV15 14 CATSRDLVAYEYYF
TRBV20-1 15 CSARDWGEVPDGYNF
TRBV9 14 CASSARRDTYEQYF
TRBV27 15 CASRRGGQGTYEQYF
TRBV28 16 CASSFFGGASGQPQHF
TRBV7-3 13 CASSLNWGDTQYF
TRBV25-1 15 CASSLRQGPNTEAFF
TRBV24-1 16 CATSDLGAGGRETQYF
TRBV5-1 16 CASSSARSGTTGELFF
TRBV27 13 CASSFSGSDEQYF
TRBV10-2 14 CASSAGPKYYGYTF
TRBV12-3/TRBV12-4 17 CASSPPGTGRMNTEAFF
TRBV19 16 CASSIFSGLHTGELFF
TRBV7-2 13 CAISPPQGVEQFF
TRBV15 15 CATSRDSRDRSGAFF